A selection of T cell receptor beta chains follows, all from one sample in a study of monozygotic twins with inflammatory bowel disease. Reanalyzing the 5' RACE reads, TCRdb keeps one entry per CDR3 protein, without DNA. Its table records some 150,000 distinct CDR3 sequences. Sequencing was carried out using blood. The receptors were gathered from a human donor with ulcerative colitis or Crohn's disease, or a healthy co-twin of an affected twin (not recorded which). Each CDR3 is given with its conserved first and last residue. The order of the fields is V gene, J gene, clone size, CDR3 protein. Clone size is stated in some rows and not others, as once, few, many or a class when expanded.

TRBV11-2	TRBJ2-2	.	CASSRTGDTGELFF
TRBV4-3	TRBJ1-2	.	CASSQGIQVDYGYTF
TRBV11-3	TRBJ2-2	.	CASSLVPTSGTDGTGELFF
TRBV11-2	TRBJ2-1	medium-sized	CASSPIQGTLYNEQFF
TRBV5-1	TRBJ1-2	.	CASSPLDRALGGYTF
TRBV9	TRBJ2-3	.	CASSAQGTDTQYF
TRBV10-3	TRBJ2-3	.	CAIGQTDTQYF
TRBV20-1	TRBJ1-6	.	CSARGGVFHREGSYNSPLHF
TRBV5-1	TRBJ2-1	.	CASSWTGDNEQFF
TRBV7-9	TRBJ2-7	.	CASSPSSESYEQYF
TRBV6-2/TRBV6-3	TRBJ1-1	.	CASSYSAQGGTEAFF
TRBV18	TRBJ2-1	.	CASSQLGAGGLNEQFF
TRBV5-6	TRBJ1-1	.	CASSLVGGLNTEAFF
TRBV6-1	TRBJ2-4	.	CASGGQGIRAKNMQYF
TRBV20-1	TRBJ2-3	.	CSASLGRTQYF
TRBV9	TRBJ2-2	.	CASSVPGGGELFF
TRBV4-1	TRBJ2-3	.	CASSQTSGRADTQYF
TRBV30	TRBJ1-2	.	CAWSRDRGDSHGYTF
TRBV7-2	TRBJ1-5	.	CASSLQRHSNQPQHF
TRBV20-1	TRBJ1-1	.	CSARFLVRRTEAFF
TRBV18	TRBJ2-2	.	CASSPFGTGYTGELFF
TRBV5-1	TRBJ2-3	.	CASSLTGMSTDTQYF
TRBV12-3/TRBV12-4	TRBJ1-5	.	CASGIQAGNQPQHF
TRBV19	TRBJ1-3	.	CASSISSGNTIYF
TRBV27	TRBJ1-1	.	CASSLVARTEAFF
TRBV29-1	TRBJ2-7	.	CSVEEVAGTGKLGQYF
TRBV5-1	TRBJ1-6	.	CASSLSGDSPLHF
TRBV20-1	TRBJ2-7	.	CSARGTVRRSYEQYF
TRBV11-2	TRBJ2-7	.	CASSLVRTSGSFLGEQYF